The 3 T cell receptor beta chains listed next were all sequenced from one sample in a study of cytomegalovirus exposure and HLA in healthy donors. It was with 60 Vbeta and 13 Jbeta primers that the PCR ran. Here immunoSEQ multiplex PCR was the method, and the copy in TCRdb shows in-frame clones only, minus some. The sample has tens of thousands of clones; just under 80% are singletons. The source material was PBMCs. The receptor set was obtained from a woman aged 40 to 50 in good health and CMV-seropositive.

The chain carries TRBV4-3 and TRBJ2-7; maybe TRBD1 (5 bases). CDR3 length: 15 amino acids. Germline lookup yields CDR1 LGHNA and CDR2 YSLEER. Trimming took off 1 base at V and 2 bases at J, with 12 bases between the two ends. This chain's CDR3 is CASSQGSGIPYEQYF. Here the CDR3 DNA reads TGCGCCAGCAGCCAAGGATCAGGGATCCCCTACGAGCAGTACTTC.

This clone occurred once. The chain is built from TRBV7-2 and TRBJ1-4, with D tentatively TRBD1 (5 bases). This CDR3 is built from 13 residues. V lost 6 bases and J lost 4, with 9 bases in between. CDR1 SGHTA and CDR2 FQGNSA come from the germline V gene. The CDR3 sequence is CASRRGGNEKLFF. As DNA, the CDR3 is TGTGCCAGCAGGCGGGGCGGTAATGAAAAACTGTTTTTT.

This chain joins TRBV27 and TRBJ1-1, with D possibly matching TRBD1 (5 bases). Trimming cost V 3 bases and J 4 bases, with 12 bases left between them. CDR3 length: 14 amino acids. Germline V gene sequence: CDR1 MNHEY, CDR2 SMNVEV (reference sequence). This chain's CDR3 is CASSLEGTATEAFF. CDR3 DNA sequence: TGTGCCAGCAGTTTGGAGGGGACTGCCACTGAAGCTTTCTTT.